The clone carrying this T cell receptor beta chain occurred many times. Its target is not known. This sample stems from a study of T cell repertoires in cytomegalovirus infection. Study information: Matching HLA type, along with CMV infection, was indicated by public TCR beta signatures. Study-level findings and limits: Dominant in the ex vivo response were TCR beta clonotypes restricted by HLA-C and specific for CMV. Individuals carrying CMV plus the relevant HLA were identified by cumulative frequency of public TCR beta families.

A single record per CDR3 protein comes from TCRdb applying MiXCR to the reads. The table includes fewer than 550,000 distinct CDR3 sequences, about 17% detected once. Germline CDR1 MNHNS, CDR2 SASEGT. With V trimmed by 4 bases and J by 5 bases, 16 bases remained unmatched. The CDR3 length is 17 residues. The receptor was derived from a human donor in good health (CMV status not recorded). Some clones in this sample may be carry-over from other donors' samples. V is TRBV6-1 and J is TRBJ2-5, with 7 bases matching TRBD1. Sequencing was done on a sample of CD8+ T cells from PBMCs. The CDR3 is CASSGPSTGVKRETQYF. The CDR3 coding sequence is TGTGCCAGCAGTGGGCCCTCTACAGGGGTAAAAAGGGAGACCCAGTACTTC.